This T cell receptor beta chain comes out of a study of blood T cell repertoires in COVID-19. The wider study: Samples came from the United States, Italy and Spain, spanning acute and convalescent COVID-19.

The germline CDR1 and CDR2 sequences are ENHRY and SYGVKD. The CDR3 extends over 13 amino acids. V gave up 10 bases and J gave up 1 base, with 11 bases separating them. This table comes from immunoSEQ multiplex PCR, and its TCRdb copy is limited to in-frame clones, with some not included. This sample yields about 150,000 clones, of which around three quarters are seen a single time; roughly 8.6% belongs to the top ten. This sequence originates from a man aged 50-59 years with active or convalescent COVID-19. V and J are TRBV10-3 and TRBJ1-3; unclear D gene. What was sequenced was peripheral blood. The CDR3 sequence: CANQGDSGNTIYF. The CDR3 DNA sequence: TGTGCCAACCAAGGAGATTCTGGAAACACCATATATTTT.